The T cell receptor (beta chain) under discussion was sequenced for a study of blood T cell repertoires in COVID-19. Study-wide context: The study drew acute and convalescent COVID-19 samples from the United States, Italy and Spain. PBMCs, B-cell-depleted T cells, or T cells provided the cDNA or gDNA that made up the material.

In the original analysis: For nucleated cells, counts were estimated from reference gene primer amplification. TCRdb's copy holds only in-frame clones and misses some; the assay was immunoSEQ multiplex PCR. The DNA was the basis for D and trimming; V, J and clone size are from that table. Here the sample spans about 81,000 clones, roughly four fifths being singletons. Germline-derived CDR1 and CDR2 are SGHTA and FQGNSA. This CDR3 comprises 14 residues. The germline V and J ends were trimmed by 5 bases and 11 bases, with 21 bases remaining between them. The V and J genes are TRBV7-2 and TRBJ1-1; a weak D match, TRBD1 (6 bases). The sequenced sample was peripheral blood. The receptor's source is a human donor in a cohort sampled during active COVID-19. The DNA for the CDR3 is TGTGCCAGCAGCCCCCTAGAGGGGGATCCTAGTGCTTTCTTT. It specifies CASSPLEGDPSAFF. The variable domain in full, with the rest retrieved from reference TRBV7-2 and TRBJ1-1, is GAGVSQSPSNKVTEKGKDVELRCDPISGHTALYWYRQSLGQGLEFLIYFQGNSAPDKSGLPSDRFSAERTGGSVSTLTIQRTQQEDSAVYLCASSPLEGDPSAFFGQGTRLTVV.